This is a list of T cell receptor beta chains from one sample in a study of blood T cells in healthy people across ages. TCRdb fed the 5' RACE reads into MiXCR, producing one record per CDR3 protein. The repertoire holds 630,000 or so distinct CDR3 sequences, with approximately 30% as singletons. Sequencing used blood. The receptor set was obtained from a woman over 75 in good health. The CDR3 runs from the conserved cysteine through the conserved F or W. D genes are given only for firm matches. Not every row has a clone size; where given, it reads once, few, many or a size class.

>-|-|TRBV20-1|TRBJ2-5
CSARDQTRVIQETQYF
TGCAGTGCTAGAGATCAGACTCGGGTTATCCAAGAGACCCAGTACTTC
>TRBD2|few|TRBV30|TRBJ2-1
CACQLAGGFDEQFF
TGTGCCTGTCAACTAGCGGGGGGGTTCGATGAGCAGTTCTTC
>TRBD2|many|TRBV7-2|TRBJ2-5
CASSFSGGKEETQYF
TGTGCCAGCAGCTTTAGCGGGGGAAAGGAAGAGACCCAGTACTTC
>-|many|TRBV12-3/TRBV12-4|TRBJ2-1
CASSPVAGPLNEQFF
TGTGCCAGCAGTCCCGTCGCGGGGCCTTTAAATGAGCAGTTCTTC
>-|many|TRBV7-2|TRBJ2-3
CASSLAPLRDDTQYF
TGTGCCAGCAGCTTAGCGCCCCTGAGGGATGATACGCAGTATTTT
>TRBD2|few|TRBV27|TRBJ2-7
CASSPLAGGQQSYEQYF
TGTGCCAGCAGCCCCCTAGCGGGGGGGCAGCAATCCTACGAGCAGTACTTC
>TRBD1|-|TRBV4-2|TRBJ2-7
CASNAGGSYEQYF
TGTGCCAGCAACGCAGGGGGCTCCTACGAGCAGTACTTC
>TRBD2|many|TRBV20-1|TRBJ2-5
CSARVTASGERQETQYF
TGCAGTGCTAGAGTAACGGCTAGCGGCGAGAGGCAAGAGACCCAGTACTTC
>TRBD2|-|TRBV20-1|TRBJ2-1
CSARDPGLAGGYNEQFF
TGCAGTGCTAGAGACCCTGGACTAGCGGGGGGTTACAATGAGCAGTTCTTC
>-|many|TRBV6-5|TRBJ1-6
CASSYAGRGSPLHF
TGTGCCAGCAGTTACGCAGGGCGAGGTTCACCCCTCCACTTT
>-|many|TRBV4-2|TRBJ2-1
CASSQDRAMSSYNEQFF
TGTGCCAGCAGCCAAGATCGAGCGATGAGCTCCTACAATGAGCAGTTCTTC
>-|few|TRBV29-1|TRBJ2-7
CSVEEHRASYNEQYF
TGCAGCGTTGAAGAACACAGGGCGTCCTACAATGAGCAGTACTTC
>-|many|TRBV25-1|TRBJ1-1
CASSEYRQENTEAFF
TGTGCCAGCAGTGAATATCGGCAGGAGAACACTGAAGCTTTCTTT
>TRBD2|many|TRBV12-3/TRBV12-4|TRBJ2-1
CASSPGTSGGAHNEQFF
TGTGCCAGCAGCCCCGGGACTAGCGGGGGGGCCCACAATGAGCAGTTCTTC
>TRBD2|many|TRBV3-1|TRBJ2-1
CASSQDVGGSSYNEQFF
TGTGCCAGCAGCCAAGACGTCGGGGGGAGCTCCTACAATGAGCAGTTCTTC
>TRBD1|many|TRBV12-3/TRBV12-4|TRBJ2-7
CASTAGQGGYEQYF
TGTGCCAGCACCGCGGGACAGGGAGGATACGAGCAGTACTTC
>-|few|TRBV29-1|TRBJ1-1
CSVAWKGPGEAFF
TGCAGCGTTGCATGGAAGGGCCCCGGTGAAGCTTTCTTT
>TRBD2|many|TRBV9|TRBJ2-1
CASSVALTSGDNEQFF
TGTGCCAGCAGCGTAGCTTTGACTAGCGGAGACAATGAGCAGTTCTTC
>-|few|TRBV2|TRBJ2-5
CASSEALQGGQETQYF
TGTGCCAGCAGTGAAGCGCTTCAAGGGGGCCAAGAGACCCAGTACTTC
>-|many|TRBV7-2|TRBJ1-2
CASSLAVLPQEGYTF
TGTGCCAGCAGCTTAGCTGTATTACCGCAGGAAGGCTACACCTTC
>TRBD1|many|TRBV12-3/TRBV12-4|TRBJ1-2
CASSPRDRGQHGYTF
TGTGCCAGCAGTCCCCGGGACAGGGGTCAACATGGCTACACCTTC
>-|-|TRBV4-2|TRBJ2-1
CASSALADGPFGNEQFF
TGTGCCAGCAGCGCCCTTGCAGACGGCCCCTTCGGCAATGAGCAGTTCTTC
>-|many|TRBV12-5|TRBJ2-7
CASGSFGRPYEQYF
TGTGCTAGTGGTTCCTTCGGCCGTCCCTACGAGCAGTACTTC
>-|few|TRBV29-1|TRBJ2-2
CSVAPQGTGELFF
TGCAGCGTCGCGCCACAGGGCACCGGGGAGCTGTTTTTT
>TRBD2|few|TRBV11-2|TRBJ2-1
CASSSRTSRGNEQFF
TGTGCCAGCAGCTCTCGGACTAGTAGGGGCAATGAGCAGTTCTTC
>-|many|TRBV7-7|TRBJ2-5
CASSLSGRVEETQYF
TGTGCTAGCAGCTTATCGGGCAGAGTCGAAGAGACCCAGTACTTC
>-|once|TRBV2|TRBJ1-1
CASSETKGDAATEAFF
TGTGCCAGCAGTGAAACGAAGGGGGACGCGGCCACTGAAGCTTTCTTT
>-|-|TRBV24-1|TRBJ2-1
CATSDSASDTNEQFF
TGTGCCACCAGTGATTCAGCTAGCGATACGAATGAGCAGTTCTTC
>-|few|TRBV15|TRBJ2-2
CATAGRLNTGELFF
TGTGCCACTGCGGGACGGTTGAACACCGGGGAGCTGTTTTTT
>TRBD2|many|TRBV5-1|TRBJ2-3
CASSFGLASDTQYF
TGCGCCAGCAGCTTTGGACTAGCGTCAGATACGCAGTATTTT
>TRBD2|few|TRBV30|TRBJ2-7
CAWSPSGGYSSYNEQYF
TGTGCCTGGAGCCCATCCGGGGGGTATAGCTCCTACAATGAGCAGTACTTC
>-|many|TRBV20-1|TRBJ1-4
CSVRRSDEKLFF
TGCAGTGTTAGGCGGAGCGACGAAAAACTGTTTTTT
>-|many|TRBV6-2/TRBV6-3|TRBJ1-2
CASSLLAYGYTF
TGTGCCAGCAGTTTATTGGCCTATGGCTACACCTTC
>-|-|TRBV5-1|TRBJ1-1
CASSGVETEAFF
TGCGCCAGCAGCGGGGTCGAAACTGAAGCTTTCTTT
>-|many|TRBV5-1|TRBJ2-1
CASSLDVEDEQFF
TGCGCCAGCAGCTTGGATGTTGAGGATGAGCAGTTCTTC
>-|few|TRBV18|TRBJ1-1
CASSANRVLNTEAFF
TGTGCCAGCTCAGCCAACCGGGTCCTGAACACTGAAGCTTTCTTT
>TRBD2|many|TRBV6-1|TRBJ2-3
CASSATSGGRTSTDTQYF
TGTGCCAGCAGTGCCACTAGCGGGGGTAGAACTAGCACAGATACGCAGTATTTT
>-|many|TRBV6-2/TRBV6-3|TRBJ2-7
CASRAVSYEQYF
TGTGCCAGCAGAGCGGTCTCCTACGAGCAGTACTTC
>-|many|TRBV6-6|TRBJ2-7
CASSTHESYEQYF
TGTGCCAGCAGTACTCATGAGTCCTACGAGCAGTACTTC
>TRBD2|many|TRBV20-1|TRBJ2-3
CSAILAGSTDTQYF
TGCAGTGCTATTCTAGCGGGGAGCACAGATACGCAGTATTTT
>-|many|TRBV28|TRBJ2-7
CASEGVAGEQYF
TGTGCCAGCGAGGGAGTAGCAGGGGAGCAGTACTTC
>-|many|TRBV20-1|TRBJ1-5
CSAPPPGLNQPQHF
TGCAGTGCCCCCCCTCCCGGACTCAATCAGCCCCAGCATTTT
>-|once|TRBV6-1|TRBJ1-2
CASSEGFNYGYTF
TGTGCCAGCAGTGAAGGCTTTAACTATGGCTACACCTTC
>-|few|TRBV7-9|TRBJ1-2
CASSLPSRGGVPLNYGYTF
TGTGCCAGCAGCTTACCCTCTAGGGGGGGGGTCCCCCTCAACTATGGCTACACCTTC
>-|many|TRBV5-1|TRBJ2-5
CASSSPGRSRETQYF
TGCGCCAGCAGCTCCCCGGGACGCAGTCGTGAGACCCAGTACTTC
>-|many|TRBV5-6|TRBJ2-3
CASSLEGADTQYF
TGTGCCAGCAGCTTGGAGGGGGCAGATACGCAGTATTTT
>TRBD1|-|TRBV27|TRBJ1-2
CASSLLGQVYGYTF
TGTGCCAGCAGTTTATTGGGACAGGTTTATGGCTACACCTTC
>TRBD1|many|TRBV6-2/TRBV6-3|TRBJ2-1
CASSYPGGENNEQFF
TGTGCCAGCAGTTACCCAGGGGGAGAAAACAATGAGCAGTTCTTC